The 9 T cell receptor beta chains below were found in one sample sequenced in a study of technical replicates of blood from a handful of donors. Clones were read by immunoSEQ multiplex PCR, and TCRdb kept only the in-frame ones, dropping some. The table shows about 62,000 clones, with around 87% occurring only once. The sequencing input was PBMCs. These receptors were obtained from a human donor in good health. Some clones in this sample may be carry-over from other donors' samples.

This rearrangement joins TRBV15 to TRBJ1-5, with 8 bases matching TRBD1. Trimming removed 5 bases from V and 3 bases from J; junction bases left unmatched: 6. This CDR3 is 15 amino acids long. CDR1 and CDR2 from the germline V gene are LNHNV and YYDKDF (reference sequence). CDR3 DNA: TGTGCCACCAGCCTGGACAGGGTCTACAATCAGCCCCAGCATTTT. Amino acid sequence: CATSLDRVYNQPQHF.

This clone occurred once. The chain is built from TRBV4-2 and TRBJ2-2; 7 bases agree with TRBD1. This CDR3 comprises 15 residues. With V trimmed by 2 bases and J by 5 bases, 5 bases remained unmatched. Germline CDR1 reads LGHNA; CDR2 reads YNFKEQ. CDR3 sequence reads: CASSQRGQETGELFF. The CDR3, as DNA: TGTGCCAGCAGCCAACGCGGACAGGAAACCGGGGAGCTGTTTTTT.

The V and J genes are TRBV11-2 and TRBJ1-1, with TRBD1 matching 8 bases. Germline trimming cut 4 bases from V and 9 bases from J; bases unmatched to any gene: 4. This CDR3 spans 12 amino acids. CDR1 and CDR2 from the germline V gene are SGHAT and FQNNGV. The CDR3 loop reads CASSSDRVKAFF. The CDR3, as DNA: TGTGCCAGCAGCTCGGACAGGGTGAAAGCTTTCTTT.

The J gene is TRBJ1-5, the V gene TRBV19; the match to TRBD1 covers 10 bases. CDR3 length: 18 residues. Germline assignment: CDR1 LNHDA and CDR2 SQIVND (reference sequence). V lost 5 bases and J lost 2; bases outside the gene matches: 12. The CDR3 loop is CASSSLRSGTGGNQPQHF. Here the CDR3 DNA reads TGTGCCAGTAGTTCTCTCCGTTCCGGGACAGGGGGCAATCAGCCCCAGCATTTT.

In nucleotides, the CDR3 is TGCGCCAGCAGCCGGAGGGACAGGGGCGCCGGGGAGCTGTTTTTT. Protein product: CASSRRDRGAGELFF. The chain employs TRBV4-1 and TRBJ2-2; 10 positions agree with TRBD1. Germline trimming cut 4 bases from V and 6 bases from J; bases unmatched to any gene: 5. This CDR3 contains 15 residues. Germline values: CDR1 MGHRA, CDR2 YSYEKL.

V gene TRBV7-9 combines with J gene TRBJ1-1, with 8 bases aligning to TRBD1. The V segment lost 3 bases and the J segment 11 bases; nucleotides outside the gene matches: 8. In germline, CDR1 is SEHNR, CDR2 FQNEAQ (reference sequence). The CDR3 contains 13 residues. The CDR3 DNA follows: TGTGCCAGCAGCTTCCGGGACAGGACTGGGGCTTTCTTT. Translated, it gives CASSFRDRTGAFF.

The chain has TRBV7-2 and TRBJ1-5; D uncertain. This CDR3 comprises 12 residues. V gave up 5 bases and J gave up 11 bases, with 13 bases separating them. Germline V gene sequence: CDR1 SGHTA, CDR2 FQGNSA. The CDR3 sequence is CASSPLGLAQHF. CDR3 sequence (DNA): TGTGCCAGCAGCCCTCTAGGTTTGGCCCAGCATTTT.

The rearrangement links TRBV4-1 to TRBJ2-1; weak D call: TRBD1 (5 bases). CDR3 length: 17 residues. V was trimmed by 0 bases and J by 6 bases, leaving 18 bases between them. CDR1 is MGHRA, CDR2 YSYEKL, per germline. For the CDR3, the DNA is TGCGCCAGCAGCCAAGAGCGAAGGCAGGGTAGTCGCAATGAGCAGTTCTTC. Translating gives CASSQERRQGSRNEQFF.

The chain has TRBV5-4 and TRBJ2-7, with 11 bases that match TRBD2. Germline CDR1 reads SGHNT; CDR2 reads YYREEE (reference sequence). This CDR3 is built from 15 residues. J was trimmed by 5 bases and V by 4 bases; bases with no gene match: 8. The CDR3, as DNA: TGTGCCAGCAGCCCCCAGCTAGCGGGAGGCCACGAGCAGTACTTC. Translating gives CASSPQLAGGHEQYF. The complete variable domain, with remaining parts taken from reference TRBV5-4 and TRBJ2-7, reads ETGVTQSPTHLIKTRGQQVTLRCSSQSGHNTVSWYQQALGQGPQFIFQYYREEENGRGNFPPRFSGLQFPNYSSELNVNALELDDSALYLCASSPQLAGGHEQYFGPGTRLTVT.